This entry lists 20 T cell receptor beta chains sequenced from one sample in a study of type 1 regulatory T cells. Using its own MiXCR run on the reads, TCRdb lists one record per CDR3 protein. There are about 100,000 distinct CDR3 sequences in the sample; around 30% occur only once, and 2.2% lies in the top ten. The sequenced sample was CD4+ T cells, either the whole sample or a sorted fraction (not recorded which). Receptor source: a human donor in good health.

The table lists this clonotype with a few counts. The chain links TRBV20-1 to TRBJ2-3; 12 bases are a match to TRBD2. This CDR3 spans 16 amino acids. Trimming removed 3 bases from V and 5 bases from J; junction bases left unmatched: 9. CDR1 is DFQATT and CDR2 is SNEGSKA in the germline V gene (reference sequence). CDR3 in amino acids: CSASFVTSGSGDTQYF. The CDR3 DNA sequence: TGCAGTGCTAGTTTTGTGACTAGCGGGAGTGGAGATACGCAGTATTTT.

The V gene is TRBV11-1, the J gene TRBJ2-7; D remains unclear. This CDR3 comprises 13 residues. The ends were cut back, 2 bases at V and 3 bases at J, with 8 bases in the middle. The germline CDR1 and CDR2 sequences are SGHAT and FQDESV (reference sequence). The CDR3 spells CASSLWSDYEQYF. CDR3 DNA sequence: TGTGCCAGCAGCTTATGGTCCGACTACGAGCAGTACTTC.

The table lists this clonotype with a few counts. CDR3 region: CASSSDYEQYF. CDR3 DNA: TGTGCCAGCAGCTCGGACTACGAGCAGTACTTC. This rearrangement joins TRBV5-6 to TRBJ2-7; unclear D gene. CDR1 SGHDT and CDR2 YYEEEE come from the germline V gene. V dropped 3 bases and J dropped 3 bases, with 4 bases sitting between them. The CDR3 has 11 amino acids. Full variable domain (outside the CDR3, taken from reference TRBV5-6 and TRBJ2-7): DAGVTQSPTHLIKTRGQQVTLRCSPKSGHDTVSWYQQALGQGPQFIFQYYEEEERQRGNFPDRFSGHQFPNYSSELNVNALLLGDSALYLCASSSDYEQYFGPGTRLTVT.

The CDR3 DNA reads as TGCAGTGCCCCAGGGGGCATCCATGGCTACACCTTC. It encodes CSAPGGIHGYTF. The J gene is TRBJ1-2, the V gene TRBV20-1; 8 bases match TRBD1. This CDR3 is built from 12 residues. Germline CDR1 reads DFQATT; CDR2 reads SNEGSKA (reference sequence). J lost 6 bases, V lost 6 bases, and 6 bases had no gene match.

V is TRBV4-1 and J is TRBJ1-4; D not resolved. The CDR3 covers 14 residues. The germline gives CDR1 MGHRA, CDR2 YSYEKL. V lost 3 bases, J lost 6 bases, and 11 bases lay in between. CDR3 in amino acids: CASSQIRTDEKLFF. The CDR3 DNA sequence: TGCGCCAGCAGCCAGATTCGGACGGATGAAAAACTGTTTTTT.

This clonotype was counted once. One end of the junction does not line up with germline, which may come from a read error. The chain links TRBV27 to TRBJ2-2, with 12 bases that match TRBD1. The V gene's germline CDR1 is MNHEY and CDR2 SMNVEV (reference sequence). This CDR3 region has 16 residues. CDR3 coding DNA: TGTGTCAGCTCCCACGGGACAGGGGGCATCTCCGGGGAGCTGTTTTTT. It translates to CVSSHGTGGISGELFF.

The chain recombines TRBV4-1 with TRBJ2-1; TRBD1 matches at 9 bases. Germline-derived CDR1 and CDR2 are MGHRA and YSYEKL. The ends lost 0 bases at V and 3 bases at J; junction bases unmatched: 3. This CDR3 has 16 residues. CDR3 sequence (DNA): TGCGCCAGCAGCCAAGACGGGACAGGGTTCTACAATGAGCAGTTCTTC. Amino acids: CASSQDGTGFYNEQFF.

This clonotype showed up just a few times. The CDR3 loop is CSARGPIGRRGEQYF. CDR3 bases: TGCAGTGCGCGGGGCCCTATCGGACGGCGAGGCGAGCAGTACTTC. The chain joins TRBV20-1 to TRBJ2-7; perhaps TRBD2 as D (6 bases). V was shortened by 6 bases and J by 6 bases, with 24 bases between the two germline ends. CDR1 and CDR2 from the germline V gene are DFQATT and SNEGSKA (reference sequence). This CDR3 spans 15 amino acids.

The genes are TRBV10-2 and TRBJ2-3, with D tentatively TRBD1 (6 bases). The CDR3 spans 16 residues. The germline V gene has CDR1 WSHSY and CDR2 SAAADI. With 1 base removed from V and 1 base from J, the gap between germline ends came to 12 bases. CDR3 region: CASSEFRQGRTDTQYF. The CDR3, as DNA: TGCGCCAGCAGTGAGTTTCGGCAGGGGCGCACAGATACGCAGTATTTT.

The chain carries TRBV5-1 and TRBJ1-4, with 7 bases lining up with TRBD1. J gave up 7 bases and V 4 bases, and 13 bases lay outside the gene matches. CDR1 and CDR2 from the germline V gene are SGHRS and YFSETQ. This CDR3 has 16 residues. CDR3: CASSLAVGTASEKLFF. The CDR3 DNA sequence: TGCGCCAGCAGCCTAGCGGTGGGGACAGCAAGTGAAAAACTGTTTTTT. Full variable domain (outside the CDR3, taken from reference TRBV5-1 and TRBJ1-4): KAGVTQTPRYLIKTRGQQVTLSCSPISGHRSVSWYQQTPGQGLQFLFEYFSETQRNKGNFPGRFSGRQFSNSRSEMNVSTLELGDSALYLCASSLAVGTASEKLFFGSGTQLSVL.

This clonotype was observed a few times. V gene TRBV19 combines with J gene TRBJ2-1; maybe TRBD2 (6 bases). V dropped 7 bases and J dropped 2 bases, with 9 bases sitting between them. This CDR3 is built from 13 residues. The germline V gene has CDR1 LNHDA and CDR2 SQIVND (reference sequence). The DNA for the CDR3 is TGTGCCAGTAACGAGCGGGCCTACAATGAGCAGTTCTTC. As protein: CASNERAYNEQFF.

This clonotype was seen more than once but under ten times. CDR3 bases: TGTGCCAGCAGCTATTCGGGGGCAGGGGAGCAGCCCCAGCATTTT. This encodes CASSYSGAGEQPQHF. V and J are TRBV7-2 and TRBJ1-5; TRBD1 might be the D (6 bases). V gave up 4 bases and J gave up 7 bases, with 17 bases separating them. The CDR3 spans 15 residues. CDR1 is SGHTA, CDR2 FQGNSA, per germline.

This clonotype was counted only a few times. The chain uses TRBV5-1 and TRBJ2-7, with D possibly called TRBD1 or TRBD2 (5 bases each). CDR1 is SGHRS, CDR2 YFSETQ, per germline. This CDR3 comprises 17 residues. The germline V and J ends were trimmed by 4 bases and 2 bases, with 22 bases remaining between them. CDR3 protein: CASSLERGDANTYEQYF. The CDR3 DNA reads TGCGCCAGCAGCCTAGAAAGAGGGGACGCCAACACCTACGAGCAGTACTTC.

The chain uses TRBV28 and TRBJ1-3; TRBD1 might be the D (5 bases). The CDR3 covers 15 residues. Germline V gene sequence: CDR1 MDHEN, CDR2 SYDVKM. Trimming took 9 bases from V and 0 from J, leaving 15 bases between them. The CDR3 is CASWEGQISGNTIYF. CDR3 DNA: TGTGCCAGTTGGGAAGGACAAATCTCTGGAAACACCATATATTTT.

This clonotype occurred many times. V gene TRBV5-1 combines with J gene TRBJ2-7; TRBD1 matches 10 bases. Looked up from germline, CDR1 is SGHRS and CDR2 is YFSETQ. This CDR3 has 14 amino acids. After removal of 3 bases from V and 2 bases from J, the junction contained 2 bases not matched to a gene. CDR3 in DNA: TGCGCCAGCAGCTCAGGACAGGGGGCCTACGAGCAGTACTTC. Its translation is CASSSGQGAYEQYF.

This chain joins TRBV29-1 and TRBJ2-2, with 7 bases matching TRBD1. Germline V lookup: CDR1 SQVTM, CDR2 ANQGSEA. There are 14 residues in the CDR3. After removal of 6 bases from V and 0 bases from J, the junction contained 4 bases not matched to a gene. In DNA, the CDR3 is TGCAGCGTCCCGGGACAGTCGAACACCGGGGAGCTGTTTTTT. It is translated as CSVPGQSNTGELFF.

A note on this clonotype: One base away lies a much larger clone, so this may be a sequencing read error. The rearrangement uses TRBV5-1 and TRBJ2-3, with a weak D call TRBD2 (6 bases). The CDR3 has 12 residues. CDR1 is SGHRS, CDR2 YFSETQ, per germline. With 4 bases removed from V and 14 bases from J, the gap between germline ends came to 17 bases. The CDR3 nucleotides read TGCGCCAGCAGCCTGAGTGGGGAGGACTCGTATTTT. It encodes CASSLSGEDSYF. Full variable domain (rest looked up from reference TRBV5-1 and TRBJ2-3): KAGVTQTPRYLIKTRGQQVTLSCSPISGHRSVSWYQQTPGQGLQFLFEYFSETQRNKGNFPGRFSGRQFSNSRSEMNVSTLELGDSALYLCASSLSGEDSYFGPGTRLTVL.

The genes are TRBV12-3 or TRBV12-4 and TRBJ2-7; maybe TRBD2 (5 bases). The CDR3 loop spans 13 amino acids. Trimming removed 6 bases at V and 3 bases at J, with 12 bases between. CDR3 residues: CASSQLVIYEQYF. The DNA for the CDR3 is TGTGCCAGCAGCCAACTAGTGATCTACGAGCAGTACTTC.

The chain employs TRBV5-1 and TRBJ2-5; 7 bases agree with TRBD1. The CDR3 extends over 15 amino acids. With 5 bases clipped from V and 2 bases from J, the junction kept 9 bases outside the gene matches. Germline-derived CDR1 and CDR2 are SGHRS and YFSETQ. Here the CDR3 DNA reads TGCGCCAGCAGACTGCTCGGACAGGTGCAAGAGACCCAGTACTTC. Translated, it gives CASRLLGQVQETQYF.

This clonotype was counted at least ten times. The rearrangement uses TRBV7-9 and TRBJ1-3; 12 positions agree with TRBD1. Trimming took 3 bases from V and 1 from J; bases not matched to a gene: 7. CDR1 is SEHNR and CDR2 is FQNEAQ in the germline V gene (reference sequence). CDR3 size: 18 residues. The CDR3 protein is CASSFGTGGRYSGNTIYF. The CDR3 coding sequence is TGTGCCAGCAGCTTCGGGACAGGGGGCCGATATTCTGGAAACACCATATATTTT.